This T cell receptor (beta chain) was observed in a study of blood T cells in healthy people across ages. This clonotype has a single count. CDR3 length: 10 residues. V dropped 6 bases and J dropped 10 bases, with 12 bases sitting between them. Germline-derived CDR1 and CDR2 are DFQATT and SNEGSKA (reference sequence). Sample-barcoded 5' priming and a J-beta primer mix drove a second PCR of roughly 7 to 11 cycles. MiXCR was run by TCRdb on the 5' RACE reads, yielding one entry per CDR3 protein. The sample shows 1.5 million to 2 million distinct CDR3 sequences, over 25% of them seen only once. The sequencing input was blood. The J gene is TRBJ1-1, the V gene TRBV20-1; unclear D gene. This receptor was taken from a woman aged 25 to 39 in good health. This chain's CDR3 is CSARESRAFF. For the CDR3, the DNA is TGCAGTGCGAGGGAGTCCAGAGCTTTCTTT.